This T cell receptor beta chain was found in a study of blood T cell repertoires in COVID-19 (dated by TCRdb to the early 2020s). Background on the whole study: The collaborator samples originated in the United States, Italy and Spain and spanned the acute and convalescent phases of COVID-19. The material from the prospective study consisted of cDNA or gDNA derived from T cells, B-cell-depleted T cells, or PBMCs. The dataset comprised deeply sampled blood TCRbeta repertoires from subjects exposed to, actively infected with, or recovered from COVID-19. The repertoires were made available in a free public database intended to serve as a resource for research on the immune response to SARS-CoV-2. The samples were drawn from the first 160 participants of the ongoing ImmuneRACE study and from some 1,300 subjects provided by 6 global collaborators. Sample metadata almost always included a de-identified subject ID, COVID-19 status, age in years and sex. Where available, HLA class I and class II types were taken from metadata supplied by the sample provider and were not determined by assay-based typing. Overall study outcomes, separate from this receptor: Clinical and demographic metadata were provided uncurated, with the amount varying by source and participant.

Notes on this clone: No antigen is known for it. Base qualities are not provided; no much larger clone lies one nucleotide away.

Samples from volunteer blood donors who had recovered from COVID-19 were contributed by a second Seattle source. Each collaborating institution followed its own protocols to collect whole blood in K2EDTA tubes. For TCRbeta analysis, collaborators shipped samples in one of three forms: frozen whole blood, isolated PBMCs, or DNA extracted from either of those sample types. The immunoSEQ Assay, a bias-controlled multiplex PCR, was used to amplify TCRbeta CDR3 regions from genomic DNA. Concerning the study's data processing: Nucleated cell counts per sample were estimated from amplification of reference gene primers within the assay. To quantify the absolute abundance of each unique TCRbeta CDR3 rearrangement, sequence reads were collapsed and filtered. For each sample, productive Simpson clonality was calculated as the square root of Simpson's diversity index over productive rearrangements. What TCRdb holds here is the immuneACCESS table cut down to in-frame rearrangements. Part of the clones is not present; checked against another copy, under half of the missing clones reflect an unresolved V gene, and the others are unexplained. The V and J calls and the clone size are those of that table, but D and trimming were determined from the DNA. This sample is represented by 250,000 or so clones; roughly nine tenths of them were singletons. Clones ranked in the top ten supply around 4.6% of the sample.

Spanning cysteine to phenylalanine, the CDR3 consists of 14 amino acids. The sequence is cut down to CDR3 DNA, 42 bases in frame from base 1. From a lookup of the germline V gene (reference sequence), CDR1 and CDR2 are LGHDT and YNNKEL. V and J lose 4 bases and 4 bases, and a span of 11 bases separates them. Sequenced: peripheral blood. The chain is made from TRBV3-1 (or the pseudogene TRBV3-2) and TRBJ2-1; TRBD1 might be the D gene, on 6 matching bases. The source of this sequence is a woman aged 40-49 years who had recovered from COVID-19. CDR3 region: CASSRDISYNEQFF. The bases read TGTGCCAGCAGCCGGGACATCAGTTACAATGAGCAGTTCTTC.